The clone carrying this TCR beta chain appeared many times. Germline assignment: CDR1 SNHLY and CDR2 FYNNEI. The CDR3 runs to 15 residues. V was trimmed by 6 bases and J by 2 bases, leaving 14 bases between them. The data were obtained in a study of CD8 T cells in ankylosing spondylitis. TCRdb re-derived calls from the 5' RACE reads in MiXCR, one entry per CDR3 protein. In the table there are 150,000 or so distinct CDR3 sequences, around 20% of which are singletons. Sequenced: blood, either unsorted or a sorted T cell fraction (not recorded which). The J gene is TRBJ1-5, the V gene TRBV2; tentative D call: TRBD1 (5 bases). This TCR came from a male donor with ankylosing spondylitis or in good health (not recorded which). The CDR3 spells CASRGIQGGNQPQHF. CDR3 nucleotides: TGTGCCAGCAGGGGGATTCAGGGCGGCAATCAGCCCCAGCATTTT.